This T cell receptor (beta chain) was obtained from a study of T cell clonotyping in hematopoietic cell transplantation. Findings of the study overall: At the given depth, recipient repertoires were over 97% de novo clonotypes. Recipient TCR diversity dropped after transplant; expanded clonotypes rose from day 30 to 180. Cells were unsorted, so CD4 and CD8 contributions were not separated. Graft donor and pretransplant recipient Inverse Simpson Index values predicted broader posttransplant TCR diversity.

The repertoire was sequenced with immunoSEQ multiplex PCR; TCRdb's copy has only in-frame clones and lacks some. The sample has over 9,500 clones, 91% seen once. On this clone: Its antigen is as yet unknown.

The germline V gene has CDR1 SGHRS and CDR2 YFSETQ. The V and J ends lost 2 bases and 0 bases, in that order; junction bases with no gene match: 1. This CDR3 has 15 amino acids. The source is a woman in her forties or fifties in good health. Some clones in this sample may be carry-over from other donors' samples. The chain uses TRBV5-1 and TRBJ2-7, with 11 bases matching TRBD2. The sample taken for sequencing was peripheral blood mononuclear cells. The CDR3 spells CASSFTSGGSYEQYF. The CDR3 bases are TGCGCCAGCAGCTTCACTAGCGGGGGCTCCTACGAGCAGTACTTC.